The 2 T cell receptor beta chains in this list originate from one sample, sequenced in a study of cytomegalovirus exposure and HLA in healthy donors. Vbeta (60) and Jbeta (13) primers were used in the PCR. The assay was immunoSEQ multiplex PCR, and TCRdb's table has in-frame clones only and misses some. The sample has 70,000 to 90,000 clones, around 83% seen once. Sequenced input: PBMCs. These receptors were collected from a man between 65 and 79 years old in good health and CMV-seropositive.

This clone has only one observation. J is TRBJ2-7 and V is TRBV29-1; D might be TRBD1 (6 bases). The CDR3 totals 12 residues. V lost 5 bases and J lost 4, with 12 bases in between. Germline CDR1 SQVTM, CDR2 ANQGSEA. CDR3 nucleotide sequence: TGCAGCGTTCTGGGGGCGCGGTACGAGCAGTACTTC. Translation: CSVLGARYEQYF.

The table lists this clone with a count of one. The chain is built from TRBV6-1 and TRBJ1-2, with 10 bases identical to TRBD1. Germline trimming cut 4 bases from V and 8 bases from J; bases unmatched to any gene: 10. CDR1 is MNHNS, CDR2 SASEGT, per germline. The length of the CDR3 is 15 residues. The CDR3 DNA is TGTGCCAGCAGTGGAGGAAAGGACAGGGGGGAAGGCTACACCTTC. Protein sequence: CASSGGKDRGEGYTF.